This T cell receptor (beta chain) was sequenced for a study of CD8+ T cells in alopecia areata. Study-level background: The study gave tofacitinib for 6 to 18 months, then 6 months off drug. Notes on the study in general: Scalp clonality and expanded CD8+ clones among the top 100 were significantly decreased by tofacitinib.

This CDR3 region has 14 residues. Germline V CDR1 and CDR2: SQVTM, ANQGSEA. V trimming: 4 bases; J trimming: 2 bases; junction bases outside the gene matches: 5. cDNA serving as the sequencing template came from extracted, reverse transcribed RNA. The repertoire was sequenced with immunoSEQ multiplex PCR; TCRdb's copy has only in-frame clones and lacks some. This repertoire shows a few hundred thousand clones, about 50% found once; its top ten account for 1.6%. The treatment is: oral pan-JAK inhibitor, 5-10 mg twice daily. Alopecia areata patients provided lesional scalp punch biopsies and peripheral blood, both collected for the study. This clone was seen a handful of times. The antigen is unknown.

The input for sequencing was CD4+ T cells sorted from blood, taken at week 4, from a patient treated with tofacitinib. This chain links TRBV29-1 with TRBJ2-7, with 10 bases matching TRBD1. The sequence was obtained from a human donor with alopecia areata. The DNA for the CDR3 is TGCAGCGTTGTAGGGGACAGGGGAACCTACGAGCAGTACTTC. Protein product: CSVVGDRGTYEQYF.